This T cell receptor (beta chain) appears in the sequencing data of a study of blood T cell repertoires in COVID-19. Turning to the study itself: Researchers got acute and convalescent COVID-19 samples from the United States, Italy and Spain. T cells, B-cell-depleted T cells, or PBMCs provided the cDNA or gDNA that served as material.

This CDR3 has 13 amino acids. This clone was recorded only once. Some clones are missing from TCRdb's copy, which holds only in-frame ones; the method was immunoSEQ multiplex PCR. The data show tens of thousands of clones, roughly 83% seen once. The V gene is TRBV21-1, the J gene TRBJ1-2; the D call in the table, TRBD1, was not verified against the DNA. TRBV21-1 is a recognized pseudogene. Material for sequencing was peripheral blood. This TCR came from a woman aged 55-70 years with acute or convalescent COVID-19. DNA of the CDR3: TGTGCCAGCAGCAAAGGACAGGGTGGAGGCTACACCTTC. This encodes CASSKGQGGGYTF.